This TCR beta chain came from a study of T cells after yellow fever vaccination. Study results and limitations: Abundant clonotypes from the bulk population could have been carried over as contaminants into FACS-sorted repertoires. Subsequent booster samples again held most clones from primary vaccination (under 98% CD4, approximately 86% CD8).

This clonotype has a handful of counts. Its antigen is unidentified. 5'RACE template switching added a universal primer site and UMIs to TCR cDNA. From the 5' RACE reads, TCRdb called clonotypes with MiXCR, one entry per CDR3 protein. The sample shows 300,000 to 450,000 distinct CDR3 sequences, around 6.4% of them seen only once. Germline CDR1 is DFQATT and CDR2 is SNEGSKA (reference sequence). V was shortened by 7 bases and J by 4 bases, with 17 bases between the two germline ends. The length of the CDR3 is 14 residues. Sequenced material: PBMCs, taken 5 days after the yellow fever booster vaccination. The V and J genes are TRBV20-1 and TRBJ2-1, with D uncertain. This clonotype was obtained from a man between 25 and 39 years old who received the YFV17D yellow fever vaccine. The CDR3 spells CSVSLVMSYNEQFF. The CDR3 DNA sequence: TGCAGTGTTTCATTGGTGATGTCTTACAATGAGCAGTTCTTC.